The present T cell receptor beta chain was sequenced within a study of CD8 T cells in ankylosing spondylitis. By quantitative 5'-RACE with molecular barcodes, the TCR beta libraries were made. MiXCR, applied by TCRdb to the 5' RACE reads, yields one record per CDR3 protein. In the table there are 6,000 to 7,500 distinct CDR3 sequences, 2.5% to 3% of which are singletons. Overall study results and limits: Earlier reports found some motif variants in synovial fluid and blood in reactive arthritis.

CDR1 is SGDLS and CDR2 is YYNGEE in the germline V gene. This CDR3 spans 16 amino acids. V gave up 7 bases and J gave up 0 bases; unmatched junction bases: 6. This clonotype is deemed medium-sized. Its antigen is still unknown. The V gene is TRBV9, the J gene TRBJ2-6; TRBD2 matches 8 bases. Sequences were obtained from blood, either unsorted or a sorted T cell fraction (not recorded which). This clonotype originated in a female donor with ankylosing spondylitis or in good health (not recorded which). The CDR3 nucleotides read TGTGCCAGCTCGGGAGGGGACCCCTCTGGGGCCAACGTCCTGACTTTC. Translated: CASSGGDPSGANVLTF.